This T cell receptor (beta chain) was captured by sequencing in a study of shared clonotypes between healthy human individuals. Broader study findings: The genetic and exposure-history diversity represented was limited by few donors. Among non-shared clonotypes, generation probabilities were lower than among those shared by all four donors.

Germline V gives CDR1 SSHAT, CDR2 FNYEAQ (reference sequence). The CDR3 spans 13 residues. Trimming at V came to 5 bases and at J to 6 bases, leaving 3 bases not matched to a gene. Produced via immunoSEQ multiplex PCR; TCRdb's table is partial and in-frame only. The sample carries 850,000 to 1,100,000 clones, 70% to 85% recorded once. Comment on this clone: The target antigen is unknown.

The source of this sequence is a young man in good health. Some clones in this sample may be carry-over from other donors' samples. Sequencing was carried out using memory CD4+ T cells from PBMCs. Stated subset: CD45RA-negative fraction. The chain combines TRBV7-7 with TRBJ2-2, with TRBD1 matching 7 bases. CDR3 coding DNA: TGTGCCAGCAGCCCGCAGGGGGCCGGGGAGCTGTTTTTT. This gives the protein CASSPQGAGELFF.